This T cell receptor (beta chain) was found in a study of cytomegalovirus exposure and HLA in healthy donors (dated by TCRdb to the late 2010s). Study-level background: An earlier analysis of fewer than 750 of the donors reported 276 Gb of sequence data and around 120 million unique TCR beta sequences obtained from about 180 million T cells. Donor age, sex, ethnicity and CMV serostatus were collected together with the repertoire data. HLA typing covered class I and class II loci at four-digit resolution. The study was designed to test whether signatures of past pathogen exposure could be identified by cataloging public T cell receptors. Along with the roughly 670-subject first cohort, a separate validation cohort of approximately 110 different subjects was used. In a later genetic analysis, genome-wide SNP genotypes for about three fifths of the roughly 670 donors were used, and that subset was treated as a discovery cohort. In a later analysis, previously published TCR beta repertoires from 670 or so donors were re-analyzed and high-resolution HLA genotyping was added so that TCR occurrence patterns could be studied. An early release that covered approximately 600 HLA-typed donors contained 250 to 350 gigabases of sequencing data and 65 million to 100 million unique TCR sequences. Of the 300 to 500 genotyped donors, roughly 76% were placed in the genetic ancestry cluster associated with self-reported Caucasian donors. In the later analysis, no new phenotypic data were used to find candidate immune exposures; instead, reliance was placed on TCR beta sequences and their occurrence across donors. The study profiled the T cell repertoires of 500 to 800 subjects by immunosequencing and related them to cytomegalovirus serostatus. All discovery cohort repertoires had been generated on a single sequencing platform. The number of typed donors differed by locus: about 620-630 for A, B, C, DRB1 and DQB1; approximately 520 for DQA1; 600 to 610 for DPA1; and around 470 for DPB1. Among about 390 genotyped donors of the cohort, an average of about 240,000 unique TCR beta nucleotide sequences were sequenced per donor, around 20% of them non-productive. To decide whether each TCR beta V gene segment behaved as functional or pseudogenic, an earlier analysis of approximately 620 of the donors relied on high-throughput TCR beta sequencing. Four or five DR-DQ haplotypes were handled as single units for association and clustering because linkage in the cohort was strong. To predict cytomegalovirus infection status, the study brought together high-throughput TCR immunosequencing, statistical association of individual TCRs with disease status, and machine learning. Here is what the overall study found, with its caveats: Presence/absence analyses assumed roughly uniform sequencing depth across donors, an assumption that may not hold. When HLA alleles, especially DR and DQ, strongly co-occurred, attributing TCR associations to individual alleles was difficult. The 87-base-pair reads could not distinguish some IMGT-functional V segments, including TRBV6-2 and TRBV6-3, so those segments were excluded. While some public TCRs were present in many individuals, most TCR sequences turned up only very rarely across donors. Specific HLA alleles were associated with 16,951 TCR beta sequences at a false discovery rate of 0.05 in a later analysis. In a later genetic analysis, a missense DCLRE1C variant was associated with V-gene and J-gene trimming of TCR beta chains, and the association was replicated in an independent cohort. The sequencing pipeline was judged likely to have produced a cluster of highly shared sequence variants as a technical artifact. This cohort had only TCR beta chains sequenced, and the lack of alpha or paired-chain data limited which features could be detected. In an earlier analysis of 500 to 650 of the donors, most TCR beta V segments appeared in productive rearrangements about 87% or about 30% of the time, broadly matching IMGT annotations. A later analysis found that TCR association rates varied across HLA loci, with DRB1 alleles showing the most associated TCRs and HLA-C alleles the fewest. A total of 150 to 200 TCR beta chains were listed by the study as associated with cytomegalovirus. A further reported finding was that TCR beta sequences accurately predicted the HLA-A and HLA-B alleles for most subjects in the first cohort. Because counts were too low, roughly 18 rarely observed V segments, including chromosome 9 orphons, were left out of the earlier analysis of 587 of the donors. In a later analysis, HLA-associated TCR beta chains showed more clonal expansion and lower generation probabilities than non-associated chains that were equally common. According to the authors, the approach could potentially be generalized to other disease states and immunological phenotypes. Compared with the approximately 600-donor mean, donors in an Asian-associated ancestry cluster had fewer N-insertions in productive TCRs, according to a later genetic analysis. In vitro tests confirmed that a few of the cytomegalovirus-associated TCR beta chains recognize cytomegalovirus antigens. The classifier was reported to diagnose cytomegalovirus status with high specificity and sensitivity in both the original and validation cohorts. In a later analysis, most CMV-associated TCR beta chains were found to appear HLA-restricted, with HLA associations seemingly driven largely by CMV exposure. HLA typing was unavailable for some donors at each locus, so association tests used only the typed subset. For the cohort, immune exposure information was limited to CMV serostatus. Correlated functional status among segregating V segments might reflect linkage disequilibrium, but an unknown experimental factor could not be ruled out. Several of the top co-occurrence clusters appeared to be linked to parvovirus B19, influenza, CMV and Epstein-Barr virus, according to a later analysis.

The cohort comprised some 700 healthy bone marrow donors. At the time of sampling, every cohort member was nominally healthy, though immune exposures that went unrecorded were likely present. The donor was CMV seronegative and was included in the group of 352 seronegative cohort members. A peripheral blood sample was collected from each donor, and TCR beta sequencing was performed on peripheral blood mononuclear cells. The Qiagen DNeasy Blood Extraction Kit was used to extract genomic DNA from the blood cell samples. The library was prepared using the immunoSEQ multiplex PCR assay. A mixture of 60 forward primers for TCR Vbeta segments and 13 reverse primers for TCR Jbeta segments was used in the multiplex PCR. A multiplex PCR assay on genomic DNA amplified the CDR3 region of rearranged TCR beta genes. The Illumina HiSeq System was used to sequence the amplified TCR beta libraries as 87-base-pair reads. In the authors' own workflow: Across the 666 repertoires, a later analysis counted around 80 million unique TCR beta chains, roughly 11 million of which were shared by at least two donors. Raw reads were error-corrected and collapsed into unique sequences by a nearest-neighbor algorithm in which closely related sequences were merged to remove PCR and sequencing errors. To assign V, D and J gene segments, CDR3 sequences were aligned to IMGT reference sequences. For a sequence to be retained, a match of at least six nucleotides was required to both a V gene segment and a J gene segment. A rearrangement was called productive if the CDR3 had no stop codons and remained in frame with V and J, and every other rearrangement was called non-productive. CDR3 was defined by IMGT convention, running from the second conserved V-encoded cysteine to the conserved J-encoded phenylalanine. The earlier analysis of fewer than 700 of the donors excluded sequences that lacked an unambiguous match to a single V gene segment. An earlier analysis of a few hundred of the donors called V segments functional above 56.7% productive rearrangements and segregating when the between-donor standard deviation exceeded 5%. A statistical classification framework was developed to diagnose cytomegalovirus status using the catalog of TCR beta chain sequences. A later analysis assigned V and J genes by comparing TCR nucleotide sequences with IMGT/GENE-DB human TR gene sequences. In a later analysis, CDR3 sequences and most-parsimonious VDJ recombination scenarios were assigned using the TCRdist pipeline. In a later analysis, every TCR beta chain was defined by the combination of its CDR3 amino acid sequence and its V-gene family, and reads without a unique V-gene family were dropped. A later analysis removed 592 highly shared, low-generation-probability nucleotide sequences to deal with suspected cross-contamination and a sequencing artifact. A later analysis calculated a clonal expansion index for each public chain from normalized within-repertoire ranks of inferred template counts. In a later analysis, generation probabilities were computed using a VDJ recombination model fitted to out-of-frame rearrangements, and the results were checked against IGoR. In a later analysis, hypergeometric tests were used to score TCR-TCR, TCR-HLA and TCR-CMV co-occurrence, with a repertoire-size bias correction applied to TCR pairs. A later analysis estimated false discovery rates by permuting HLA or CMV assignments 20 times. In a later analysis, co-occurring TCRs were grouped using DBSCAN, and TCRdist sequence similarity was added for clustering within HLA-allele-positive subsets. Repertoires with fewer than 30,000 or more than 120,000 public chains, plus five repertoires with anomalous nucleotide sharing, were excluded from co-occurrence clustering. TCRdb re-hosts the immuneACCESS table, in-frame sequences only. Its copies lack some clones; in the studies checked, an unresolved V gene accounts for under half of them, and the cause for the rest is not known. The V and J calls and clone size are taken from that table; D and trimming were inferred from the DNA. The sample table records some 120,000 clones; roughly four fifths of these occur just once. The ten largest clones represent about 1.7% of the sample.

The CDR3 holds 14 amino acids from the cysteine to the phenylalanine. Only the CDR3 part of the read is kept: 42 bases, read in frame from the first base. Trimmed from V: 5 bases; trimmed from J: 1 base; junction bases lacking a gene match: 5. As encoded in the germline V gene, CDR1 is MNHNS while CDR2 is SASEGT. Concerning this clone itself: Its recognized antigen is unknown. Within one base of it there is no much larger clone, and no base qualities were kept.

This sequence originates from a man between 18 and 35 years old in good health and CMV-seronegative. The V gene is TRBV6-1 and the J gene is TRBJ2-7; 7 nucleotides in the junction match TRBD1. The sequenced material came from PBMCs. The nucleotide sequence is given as TGTGCCAGCAGTCTCCCGGGACAGTCCTACGAGCAGTACTTC. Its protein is CASSLPGQSYEQYF.